The present T cell receptor (beta chain) was sequenced within a study of T cells after yellow fever vaccination. About the study: Fractions of limited cellularity were prepared by means of SMART-Seq v4 Ultra Low Input. Notes on the study in general: Among primary-vaccination clones, most reappeared after the booster, at around 97% for CD4 and about 90% for CD8. Abundant clonotypes from the bulk population could get into FACS-sorted repertoires as contaminants.

This clonotype occurred many times. Antigen unknown. As TCR cDNA was made by 5'RACE template switching, a universal primer site and UMIs were added. TCRdb independently ran MiXCR on the 5' RACE reads; one entry per CDR3 protein. The sample has about 140,000 distinct CDR3 sequences, roughly 8% seen once. The sequenced sample was CD4+ T cells sorted from PBMCs, obtained 5 days after the yellow fever booster vaccination. This clonotype was obtained from a young man who received the YFV17D yellow fever vaccine.

The CDR3 DNA reads as TGTGCCAGCAGCCTCCTACCGGGACAGTTAGCCAAAAACATTCAGTACTTC. Translated: CASSLLPGQLAKNIQYF. V gene TRBV7-2 combines with J gene TRBJ2-4, with 7 bases aligning to TRBD1. Germline CDR1 is SGHTA and CDR2 is FQGNSA. This CDR3 spans 17 amino acids. The ends lost 5 bases at V and 0 bases at J; junction bases unmatched: 10.